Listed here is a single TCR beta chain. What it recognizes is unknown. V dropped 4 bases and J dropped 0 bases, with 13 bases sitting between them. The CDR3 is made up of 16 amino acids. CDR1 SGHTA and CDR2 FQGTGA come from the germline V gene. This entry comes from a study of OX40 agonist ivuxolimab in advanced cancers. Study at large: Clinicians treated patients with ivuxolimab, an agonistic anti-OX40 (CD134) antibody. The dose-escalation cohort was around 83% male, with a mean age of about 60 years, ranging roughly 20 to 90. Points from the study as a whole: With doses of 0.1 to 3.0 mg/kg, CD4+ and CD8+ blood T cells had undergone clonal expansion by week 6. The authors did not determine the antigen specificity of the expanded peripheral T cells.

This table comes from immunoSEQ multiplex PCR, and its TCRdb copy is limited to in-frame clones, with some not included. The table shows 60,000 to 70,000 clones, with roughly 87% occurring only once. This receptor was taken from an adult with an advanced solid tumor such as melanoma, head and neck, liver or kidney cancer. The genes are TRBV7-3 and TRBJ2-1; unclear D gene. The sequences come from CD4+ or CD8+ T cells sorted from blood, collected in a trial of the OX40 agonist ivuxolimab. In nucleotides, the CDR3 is TGTGCCAGCAGCTGGGATCTTGATCTCTCCTACAATGAGCAGTTCTTC. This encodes CASSWDLDLSYNEQFF.